This TCR beta chain emerged from a study of blood T cell repertoires in COVID-19. The wider study: COVID-19 samples, acute and convalescent, were from the United States, Italy and Spain. T cells, B-cell-depleted T cells, or PBMCs provided the cDNA or gDNA that served as material.

Authors' data handling: Estimation of nucleated cell counts was performed using reference gene primer amplification. Measured with immunoSEQ multiplex PCR; TCRdb has only the in-frame clones, and not every one. The D gene and trimming were derived from the DNA, and the V and J assignments and clone size from that table. The sample has about 170,000 clones, about four fifths seen once. The sample comprised peripheral blood. The receptor was derived from a woman between 70 and 85 years old with acute or convalescent COVID-19.

The CDR3 here is CASRGLAGGIYEQFF. CDR3 DNA: TGCGCCAGCAGAGGACTAGCGGGAGGGATTTATGAGCAGTTCTTC. This chain joins TRBV10-2 and TRBJ2-1; 15 bases map to TRBD2. This CDR3 spans 15 amino acids. V lost 6 bases, J lost 8 bases, and 5 bases stayed unmatched. Germline-derived CDR1 and CDR2 are WSHSY and SAAADI.